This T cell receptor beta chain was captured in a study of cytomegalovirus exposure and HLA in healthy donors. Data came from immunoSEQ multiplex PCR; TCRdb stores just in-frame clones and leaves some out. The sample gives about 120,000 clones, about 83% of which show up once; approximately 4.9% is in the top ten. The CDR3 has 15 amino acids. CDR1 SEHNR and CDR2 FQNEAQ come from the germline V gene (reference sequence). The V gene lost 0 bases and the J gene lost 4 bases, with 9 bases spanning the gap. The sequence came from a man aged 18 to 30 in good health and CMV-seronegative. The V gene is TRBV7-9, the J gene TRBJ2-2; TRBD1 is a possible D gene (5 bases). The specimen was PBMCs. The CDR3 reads CASSLARQTTGELFF. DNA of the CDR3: TGTGCCAGCAGCTTAGCACGACAGACCACCGGGGAGCTGTTTTTT. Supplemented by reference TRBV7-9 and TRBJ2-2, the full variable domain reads DTGVSQNPRHKITKRGQNVTFRCDPISEHNRLYWYRQTLGQGPEFLTYFQNEAQLEKSRLLSDRFSAERPKGSFSTLEIQRTEQGDSAMYLCASSLARQTTGELFFGEGSRLTVL.